These 3 T cell receptor beta chains were all obtained from the same sample, sequenced in a study of human T cells and chemical hapten exposure. Specified time point: patch test 3, about 24 weeks after DPC sensitization. Treatment reported: therapeutic diphenylcyclopropenone sensitization with weekly scalp DPC. Each CDR3 protein gets one entry after TCRdb re-called the RACE reads with MiXCR. The sample lists about 64,000 distinct CDR3 sequences, more than 9.5% seen once, with 2% to 3% in the top ten. The material was whole blood, obtained in connection with sensitization to the hapten diphenylcyclopropenone (DPC). These receptors came from a woman aged 25 to 39 with alopecia areata. Some clones in this sample may be carry-over from other donors' samples.

This clonotype was counted between two and nine times. The V and J genes are TRBV19 and TRBJ2-1; the D gene is possibly TRBD2 (6 bases). In germline, CDR1 is LNHDA, CDR2 SQIVND (reference sequence). The CDR3 sequence is 12 residues long. The V and J ends lost 7 bases and 5 bases respectively, with 9 bases between them. This CDR3 reads CASMAGNNEQFF. The CDR3 DNA reads as TGTGCCAGTATGGCGGGAAACAATGAGCAGTTCTTC.

V and J are TRBV28 and TRBJ2-1, with D possibly matching TRBD2 (5 bases). The germline CDR1 and CDR2 sequences are MDHEN and SYDVKM. This CDR3 is built from 15 residues. Trimming left V 3 bases short and J 0 bases short, with 9 bases between. CDR3 sequence reads: CASSLLDSSYNEQFF. CDR3 nucleotide sequence: TGTGCCAGCAGTTTGTTGGACTCCTCCTACAATGAGCAGTTCTTC.

This clonotype was seen a few times. J is TRBJ1-5 and V is TRBV2; D perhaps matches TRBD1 (5 bases). CDR1 SNHLY and CDR2 FYNNEI come from the germline V gene. This CDR3 is built from 13 residues. The V end lost 3 bases, the J end lost 9 bases, and 12 bases lay between the germline ends. Written as DNA, the CDR3 is TGTGCCAGCAGTGACGGGGACCTGGGGCCCCAGCATTTT. Amino acid sequence: CASSDGDLGPQHF.